The rows below give T cell receptor beta chains drawn from one sample of a study of yellow fever vaccine responses in identical twins. MiXCR, applied by TCRdb to the RT-PCR reads, yields one record per CDR3 protein. The sample has about 19,000 distinct CDR3 sequences, around 72% seen once. This specimen was T cells from blood (PBMCs), unsorted or a sorted subset (not recorded which), taken before or after yellow fever vaccination (not recorded which). These receptors came from a woman aged 18 to 35 who received the yellow fever vaccine. The CDR3 runs from the conserved cysteine through the conserved F or W. Each record gives: clone size, D gene, J gene, V gene, CDR3 DNA, CDR3 protein. A D gene is named only where the DNA matches it firmly. Some rows have no size entry. The others give once, few or many, or a class for an expanded clone.

size: .
D: .
J: TRBJ2-2
V: TRBV10-1
DNA: TGCGCCAGCAGTCTGAACACCGGGGAGCTGTTTTTT
CDR3: CASSLNTGELFF

size: .
D: TRBD2
J: TRBJ2-1
V: TRBV3-1
DNA: TGTGCCAGCAGCTTCGGCGGGGGAAGGCCCTACAATGAGCAGTTCTTC
CDR3: CASSFGGGRPYNEQFF

size: .
D: .
J: TRBJ2-5
V: TRBV7-6
DNA: TGTGCCAGCAGCCCGCCGGGACTTATGCAGACCCAGTACTTC
CDR3: CASSPPGLMQTQYF

size: .
D: TRBD1
J: TRBJ1-1
V: TRBV11-1
DNA: TGTGCCAGCAGCGGGGGGACAGGGGGGTTTTTTGAAGCTTTCTTT
CDR3: CASSGGTGGFFEAFF

size: .
D: TRBD1
J: TRBJ2-3
V: TRBV24-1
DNA: TGTGCCACCAGGGGACAGGGTATTTCAGATACGCAGTATTTT
CDR3: CATRGQGISDTQYF

size: .
D: .
J: TRBJ1-2
V: TRBV18
DNA: TGTGCCAGCTCACCACCACAGTCTAACTATGGCTACACCTTC
CDR3: CASSPPQSNYGYTF

size: .
D: .
J: TRBJ1-3
V: TRBV7-2
DNA: TGTGCCAGCAGCTTAGCGGATTACTCTGGAAACACCATATATTTT
CDR3: CASSLADYSGNTIYF

size: .
D: TRBD1
J: TRBJ2-5
V: TRBV2
DNA: TGTGCCAGCGGGGACAGTGCAGAGACCCAGTACTTC
CDR3: CASGDSAETQYF

size: .
D: .
J: TRBJ2-2
V: TRBV24-1
DNA: TGTGCCACCAGTGATTATGGAGGCGGGGAGCTGTTTTTT
CDR3: CATSDYGGGELFF

size: .
D: .
J: TRBJ2-1
V: TRBV29-1
DNA: TGCAGCGTTACCCCCACCTACAATGAGCAGTTCTTC
CDR3: CSVTPTYNEQFF

size: .
D: .
J: TRBJ1-4
V: TRBV7-9
DNA: TGTGCCAGCAGCTTAGGAGGTGGTGAGGAAAAACTGTTTTTT
CDR3: CASSLGGGEEKLFF

size: once
D: TRBD2
J: TRBJ2-1
V: TRBV2
DNA: TGTGCCAGCATAATAGCGGGAAGCTCCTACAATGAGCAGTTCTTC
CDR3: CASIIAGSSYNEQFF

size: .
D: .
J: TRBJ2-1
V: TRBV10-3
DNA: TGTGCCATCAGTGAACAGGGCCGGGATGAGCAGTTCTTC
CDR3: CAISEQGRDEQFF

size: .
D: .
J: TRBJ2-3
V: TRBV20-1
DNA: TGCAGTGCTAGAGTGGTAGATACGCAGTATTTT
CDR3: CSARVVDTQYF

size: .
D: .
J: TRBJ1-1
V: TRBV5-4
DNA: TGTGCCAGCAGCGCTCCGGGACCCACTGAAGCTTTCTTT
CDR3: CASSAPGPTEAFF

size: .
D: .
J: TRBJ1-3
V: TRBV10-1
DNA: TGCGCCAGCAGTGAGTCGATCAGCTCTGGAAACACCATATATTTT
CDR3: CASSESISSGNTIYF

size: .
D: .
J: TRBJ2-1
V: TRBV12-3/TRBV12-4
DNA: TGTGCCATCTGGGCATCCAACGGGGATGAGCAGTTCTTC
CDR3: CAIWASNGDEQFF

size: few
D: .
J: TRBJ2-2
V: TRBV6-1
DNA: TGTGCCAGCAGCAGGGACCTTGAGGCCGGGGAGCTGTTTTTT
CDR3: CASSRDLEAGELFF

size: few
D: .
J: TRBJ2-1
V: TRBV12-3/TRBV12-4
DNA: TGTGCCAGCAGTTTAGGGGGGAGCTCCTACAATGAGCAGTTCTTC
CDR3: CASSLGGSSYNEQFF

size: .
D: TRBD1
J: TRBJ2-5
V: TRBV29-1
DNA: TGCAGCGTTGGTGGACAGGGAGAGACCCAGTACTTC
CDR3: CSVGGQGETQYF